This T cell receptor beta chain was profiled in a study of blood T cell repertoires in COVID-19. As for the study in general: T cells, B-cell-depleted T cells, or PBMCs supplied cDNA or gDNA.

CDR1 is SGHRS, CDR2 YFSETQ, per germline. V was trimmed by 2 bases and J by 2 bases, leaving 14 bases between them. This CDR3 spans 16 amino acids. Generated by immunoSEQ multiplex PCR, the TCRdb table keeps only in-frame clones and is missing some. The table includes about 43,000 clones, 87% detected once. The rearrangement links TRBV5-1 to TRBJ1-3; no clear D. Sequencing was carried out using peripheral blood. This sequence was found in a man between 60 and 75 years old with active COVID-19. The CDR3 loop is CASSLGTALTGNTIYF. In DNA form, the CDR3 reads TGCGCCAGCAGCTTAGGTACAGCCCTTACTGGAAACACCATATATTTT.